What follows is one T cell receptor beta chain and its context. V was pared by 5 bases and J by 2 bases, with 14 bases of the junction left unmatched. There are 18 residues in the CDR3. Germline V gene lookup returns CDR1 KGHDR and CDR2 SFDVKD. Here immunoSEQ multiplex PCR was the method, and the copy in TCRdb shows in-frame clones only, minus some. The sample shows some 99,000 clones, around 89% of them seen only once. The sample originates from a study of control samples from healthy donors and cancer patients. The V gene is TRBV24-1, the J gene TRBJ2-1; 7 bases agree with TRBD1. The material sequenced was blood. The source of this sequence is a woman aged 45 to 65 in good health. The CDR3 is CATSGQTGVSAPYNEQFF. The CDR3 region has the DNA TGTGCCACCAGTGGGCAAACAGGGGTTTCGGCCCCCTACAATGAGCAGTTCTTC.